The present T cell receptor beta chain was sequenced within a study of spatial heterogeneity in lung cancer. Study as a whole: Untreated early-stage non-small cell lung cancer patients, some 70 in total, were the donors. Raw sequencing reads included, on average, more than ten appearances of each unique TCR and UMI combination.

The time point here: blood at routine non-recurrence follow-up after resection. This clonotype was seen repeatedly, ten times or more. Its specificity is not known. Study results and limitations: Among blood samples, ubiquitous expanded tumor TCRs appeared more at resection than at follow-up.

TCRdb ran MiXCR on the 5' RACE reads and lists one entry per CDR3 protein. The table includes approximately 100,000 distinct CDR3 sequences, 19% detected once. This clonotype was obtained from a male donor with early-stage non-small cell lung cancer. The sequences come from PBMCs, collected at follow-up.

The CDR3: CSAGGSGGGNEQFF. In DNA, the CDR3 is TGCAGTGCAGGCGGGAGCGGAGGGGGCAATGAGCAGTTCTTC. This rearrangement joins TRBV20-1 to TRBJ2-1; tentative D call: TRBD2 (7 bases). The CDR3 sequence is 14 residues long. V was trimmed by 6 bases and J by 6 bases, leaving 18 bases between them. Germline V gene sequence: CDR1 DFQATT, CDR2 SNEGSKA (reference sequence).